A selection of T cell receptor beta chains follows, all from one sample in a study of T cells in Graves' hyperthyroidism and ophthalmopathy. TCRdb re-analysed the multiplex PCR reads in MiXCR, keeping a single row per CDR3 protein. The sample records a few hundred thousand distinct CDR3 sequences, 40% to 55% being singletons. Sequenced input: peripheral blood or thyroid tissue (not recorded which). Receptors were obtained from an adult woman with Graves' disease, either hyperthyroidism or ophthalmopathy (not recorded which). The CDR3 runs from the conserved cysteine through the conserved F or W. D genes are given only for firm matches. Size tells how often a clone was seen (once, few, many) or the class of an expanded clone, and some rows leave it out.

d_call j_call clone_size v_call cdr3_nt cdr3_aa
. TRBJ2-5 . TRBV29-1 TGCAGCTTGCCCAGGGGAGGACTAGAGACCCAGTACTTC CSLPRGGLETQYF
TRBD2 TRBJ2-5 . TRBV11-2 TGTGCCAGCAGCCCAATAGCGGGGACAGAGACCCAGTACTTC CASSPIAGTETQYF
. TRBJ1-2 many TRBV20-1 TGCAGTGCTAGGGAGACAGGCCCTCTTAACTATGGCTACACCTTC CSARETGPLNYGYTF
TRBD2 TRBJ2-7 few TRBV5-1 TGCGCCAGCGCAAGGGTAGCGGGAGTTATTGAGCAGTACTTC CASARVAGVIEQYF
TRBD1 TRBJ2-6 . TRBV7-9 TGTGCCAGCAGGTCGGACAGGGGGCCTGGGGCCAACGTCCTGACTTTC CASRSDRGPGANVLTF
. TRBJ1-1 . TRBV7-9 TGTGCCAGCAGTTTGCCGGGTCTGGGAACTGAAGCTTTCTTT CASSLPGLGTEAFF
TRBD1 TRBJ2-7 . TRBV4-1 TGCGCCAGCAGCCAAGAGTGGACAGGGGTCTACGAGCAGTACTTC CASSQEWTGVYEQYF
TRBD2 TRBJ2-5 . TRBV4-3 TGCGCCAGCAGCCAAGGGGCCACTAGCGGGAATGGTGAGACCCAGTACTTC CASSQGATSGNGETQYF
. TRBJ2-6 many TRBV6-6 TGTGCCAGCAGTACCCGAGGGGATGGGGCCAACGTCCTGACTTTC CASSTRGDGANVLTF
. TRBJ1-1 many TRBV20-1 TGCAGTGCTATACGAGCATACTTGACAGGTCTAAACACTGAAGCTTTCTTT CSAIRAYLTGLNTEAFF
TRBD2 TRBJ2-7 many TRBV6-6 TGTGCCAGCAGCCAGCGGGGGTGGGGAACCTACGAGCAGTACTTC CASSQRGWGTYEQYF
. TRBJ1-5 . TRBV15 TGTGCCACCAGCAGCCGGGGCAGAAGCAATCAGCCCCAGCATTTT CATSSRGRSNQPQHF
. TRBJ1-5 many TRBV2 TGTGCCAGCAGCCTGGGGGGCCCCGGAACCCAGCATTTT CASSLGGPGTQHF
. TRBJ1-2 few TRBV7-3 TGTGCCAGCAGCTTACGGGACGGACTGAGCTACACCTTC CASSLRDGLSYTF
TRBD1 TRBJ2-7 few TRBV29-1 TGCAGCCGCGGGACAGGGGCCTACGAGCAGTACTTC CSRGTGAYEQYF
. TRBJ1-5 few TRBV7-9 TGTGCCAGCAGTGCTATGGGTATGGGCAGGGCGGATTATAGCAATCAGCCCCAGCATTTT CASSAMGMGRADYSNQPQHF
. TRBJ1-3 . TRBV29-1 TGCAGCGTTGAAGGGGGAAACTCTGGAAACACCATATATTTT CSVEGGNSGNTIYF
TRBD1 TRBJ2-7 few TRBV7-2 TGTGCCAGCAGCTTACAAACGGGACAGGGGTTCTCCTACGAGCAGTACTTC CASSLQTGQGFSYEQYF
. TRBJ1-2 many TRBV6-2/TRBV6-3 TGTGCCAGCAGCCAGGGCGCCAGCTATGGCTACACCTTC CASSQGASYGYTF
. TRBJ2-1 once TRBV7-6 TGTGCCAGCAGCTTAGCTAAGGGTGAGCAGTTCTTC CASSLAKGEQFF
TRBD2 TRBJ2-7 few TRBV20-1 TGCAGTGCCGGGGCTAGCGGGGCCTACGAGCAGTACTTC CSAGASGAYEQYF
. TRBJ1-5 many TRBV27 TGTGCCAGCAGTCCTGACCCTCTACAGCCCCAGCATTTT CASSPDPLQPQHF
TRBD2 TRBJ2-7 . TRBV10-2 TGCGCCAGCAGTGTTGGCCTAGCGGGAGTCTCCTACGAGCAGTACTTC CASSVGLAGVSYEQYF
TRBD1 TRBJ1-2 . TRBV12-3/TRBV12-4 TGTGCCAGCAGTTTAGCGGGACAGTACGGCTACACCTTC CASSLAGQYGYTF
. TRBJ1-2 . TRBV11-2 TGTGCCAGCAGCTTAGCTCACGGCTACACCTTC CASSLAHGYTF
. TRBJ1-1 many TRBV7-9 TGTGCCAGCAGCCCCCTCAGGGTTTACACTGAAGCTTTCTTT CASSPLRVYTEAFF
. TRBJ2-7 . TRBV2 TGTGCCAGCAGTGCCGTCCGTGGCCGTTACTCCTACGAGCAGTACTTC CASSAVRGRYSYEQYF
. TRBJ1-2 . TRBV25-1 TGTGCCAGCAGTGAAGTAGACAGGCCATTGCTTGGCTACACCTTC CASSEVDRPLLGYTF
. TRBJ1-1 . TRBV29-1 TGCAGCGTTAAGGGTTGGATGAACACTGAAGCTTTCTTT CSVKGWMNTEAFF
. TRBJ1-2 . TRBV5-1 TGCGCCAGCAGCTCCCCCCCCTCACCCTCCTATGGCTACACCTTC CASSSPPSPSYGYTF
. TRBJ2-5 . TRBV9 TGTGCCAGCAGCTTCCGGGCCCCCATCGAGACCCAGTACTTC CASSFRAPIETQYF
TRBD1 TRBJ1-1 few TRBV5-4 TGTGCCAGCAGCTTGGGGGAGGGGGCCAGGGGCACTGAAGCTTTCTTT CASSLGEGARGTEAFF
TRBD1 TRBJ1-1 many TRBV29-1 TGCAGCGCCCTGGGACAGGTGAACACTGAAGCTTTCTTT CSALGQVNTEAFF
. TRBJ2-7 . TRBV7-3 TGTGCCAGCAGCTTAGTTAGGAATCCCTACGAGCAGTACTTC CASSLVRNPYEQYF
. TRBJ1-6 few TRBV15 TGTGCCACCAGCAGAGCCCCGATCAGGGATTCACCCCTCCACTTT CATSRAPIRDSPLHF